The 7 T cell receptor beta chains listed next were all sequenced from one sample in a study of blood T cell repertoires in COVID-19. Assay used: immunoSEQ multiplex PCR; TCRdb lists only in-frame clones, some missing. The data contain about 290,000 clones, about 85% of them singletons. Sequenced: peripheral blood. These receptor sequences come from a woman in her 50s with active or convalescent COVID-19.

The chain employs TRBV5-1 and TRBJ2-1; 7 positions match TRBD1. This CDR3 region has 16 residues. Germline CDR1 and CDR2: SGHRS and YFSETQ. V shed 4 bases, J shed 1 base, and the junction held 8 bases outside the gene matches. CDR3 DNA sequence: TGCGCCAGCAGCCTGTTGGGACAGTCGTCCTACAATGAGCAGTTCTTC. Protein: CASSLLGQSSYNEQFF.

This clone was seen more than once but under ten times. The rearrangement uses TRBV21-1 and TRBJ1-5. TRBV21-1 has pseudogene status. This CDR3 spans 15 amino acids. The CDR3 nucleotides read TGTGCCAGCAGCAAAGGTGAGGTCGTCGGTCAGCCCCAGCATTTT. As protein: CASSKGEVVGQPQHF.

In DNA, the CDR3 is TGTGCCAGCAGCTACGACAGGGGGCGGACTGAGACCCAGTACTTC. Translation: CASSYDRGRTETQYF. This chain links TRBV7-9 with TRBJ2-5; 10 bases match TRBD1. The CDR3 has 15 residues. Germline lookup yields CDR1 SEHNR and CDR2 FQNEAQ (reference sequence). V was clipped by 4 bases and J by 5 bases; unmatched bases: 7.

The chain recombines TRBV6-6 with TRBJ1-1, with 9 bases fitting TRBD1. Germline values: CDR1 MNHNY, CDR2 SVGAGI (reference sequence). The CDR3 has 14 residues. V lost 4 bases and J lost 1; bases outside the gene matches: 1. The CDR3 nucleotides are TGTGCCAGCAGTTCGGACAGGGGGAACACTGAAGCTTTCTTT. Translated, it gives CASSSDRGNTEAFF.

V and J are TRBV5-1 and TRBJ1-6, with D possibly matching TRBD1 (5 bases). The CDR3 has 15 amino acids. CDR1 SGHRS and CDR2 YFSETQ come from the germline V gene. Deletions cut 4 bases from V and 8 bases from J, with 16 bases between. The CDR3 spells CASSVRDFDDSPLHF. The CDR3 DNA reads TGCGCCAGCAGCGTCCGGGACTTCGACGATTCACCCCTCCACTTT.

The chain couples TRBV15 to TRBJ2-7; TRBD1 matches at 9 bases. The CDR3 spans 18 residues. Per germline, CDR1 LNHNV and CDR2 YYDKDF (reference sequence). After removal of 0 bases from V and 3 bases from J, the junction contained 12 bases not matched to a gene. Here the CDR3 DNA reads TGTGCCACCAGCAGAGATTGGGGGACAGGGACCTCGTTCTACGAGCAGTACTTC. Translating it yields CATSRDWGTGTSFYEQYF.

V gene TRBV7-8 combines with J gene TRBJ2-1; the match to TRBD1 covers 9 bases. The V and J ends lost 5 bases and 5 bases, in that order; junction bases with no gene match: 7. This CDR3 spans 15 amino acids. Germline CDR1 reads SGHVS; CDR2 reads FQNEAQ. CDR3 coding DNA: TGTGCCAGCAGCGTCTACAGGGGGCGCGACAATGAGCAGTTCTTC. It specifies CASSVYRGRDNEQFF.